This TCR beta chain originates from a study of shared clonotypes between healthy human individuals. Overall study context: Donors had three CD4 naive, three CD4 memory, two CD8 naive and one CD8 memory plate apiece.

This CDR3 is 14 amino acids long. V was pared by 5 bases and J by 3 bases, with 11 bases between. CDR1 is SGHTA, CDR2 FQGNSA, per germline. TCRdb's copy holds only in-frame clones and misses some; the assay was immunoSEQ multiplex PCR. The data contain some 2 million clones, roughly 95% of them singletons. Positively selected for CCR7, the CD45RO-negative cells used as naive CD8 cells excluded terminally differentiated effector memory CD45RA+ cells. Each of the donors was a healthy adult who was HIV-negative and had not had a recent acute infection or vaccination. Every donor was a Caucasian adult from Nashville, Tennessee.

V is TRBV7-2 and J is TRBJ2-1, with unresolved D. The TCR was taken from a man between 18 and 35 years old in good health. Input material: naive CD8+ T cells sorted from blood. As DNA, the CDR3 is TGTGCCAGCAGCCGAAAACACCACTACAATGAGCAGTTCTTC. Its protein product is CASSRKHHYNEQFF.